Only one count was recorded for the clone carrying this T cell receptor (beta chain). Antigen specificity is unknown. TCRdb keeps only in-frame clones here, not all; method: immunoSEQ multiplex PCR. The sample holds fewer than 30,000 clones; roughly 82% are singletons and the top ten take 14%. The V gene's germline CDR1 is LGHNT and CDR2 FRNRAP. The CDR3 has 11 amino acids. V was trimmed by 6 bases and J by 4 bases, leaving 4 bases between them. These data originate in a study of OX40 agonist ivuxolimab in advanced cancers. Regarding the study as a whole: CD8+ T cells showed, on average, more clonal expansion than CD4+ cells.

Source: CD4+ or CD8+ T cells sorted from blood, taken in a trial of the OX40 agonist ivuxolimab. This sequence was found in an adult with an advanced solid tumor such as melanoma, head and neck, liver or kidney cancer. The chain has TRBV12-5 and TRBJ1-5; no reliable D call. The CDR3 reads CASGTNQPQHF. The CDR3 region has the DNA TGTGCTAGTGGAACAAATCAGCCCCAGCATTTT.